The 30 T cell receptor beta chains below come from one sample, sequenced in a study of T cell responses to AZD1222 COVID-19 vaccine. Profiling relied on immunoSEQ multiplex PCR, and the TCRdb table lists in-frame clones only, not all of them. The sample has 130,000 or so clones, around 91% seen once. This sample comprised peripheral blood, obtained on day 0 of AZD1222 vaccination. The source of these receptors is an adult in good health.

The CDR3 DNA follows: TGTGCCAGCAGTTTTCCAGGGAAGAGGTCACCCCTCCACTTT. This codes for CASSFPGKRSPLHF. The J gene is TRBJ1-6, the V gene TRBV28; D might be TRBD1 (5 bases). Germline CDR1 reads MDHEN; CDR2 reads SYDVKM. V gave up 3 bases and J gave up 10 bases, with 13 bases separating them. The CDR3 totals 14 residues. Full variable domain (outside the CDR3, taken from reference TRBV28 and TRBJ1-6): DVKVTQSSRYLVKRTGEKVFLECVQDMDHENMFWYRQDPGLGLRLIYFSYDVKMKEKGDIPEGYSVSREKKERFSLILESASTNQTSMYLCASSFPGKRSPLHFGNGTRLTVT.

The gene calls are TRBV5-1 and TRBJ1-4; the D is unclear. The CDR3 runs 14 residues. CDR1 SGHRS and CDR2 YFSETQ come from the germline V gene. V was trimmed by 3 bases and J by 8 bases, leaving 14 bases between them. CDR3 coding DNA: TGCGCCAGCAGCTGGGCAGGAGGAGGCGAAAAACTGTTTTTT. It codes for CASSWAGGGEKLFF.

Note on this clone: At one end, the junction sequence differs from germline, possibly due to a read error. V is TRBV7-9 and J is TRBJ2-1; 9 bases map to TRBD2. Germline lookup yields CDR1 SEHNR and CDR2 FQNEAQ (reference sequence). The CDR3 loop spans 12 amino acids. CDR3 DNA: TGTGCCAGCAGTTCCAACAGCGGGGGGTCCCTCTTC. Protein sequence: CASSSNSGGSLF.

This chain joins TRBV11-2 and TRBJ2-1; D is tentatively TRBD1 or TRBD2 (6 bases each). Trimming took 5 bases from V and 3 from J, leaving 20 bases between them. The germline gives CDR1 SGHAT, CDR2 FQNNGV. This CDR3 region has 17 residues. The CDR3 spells CASSHPSGGRDYNEQFF. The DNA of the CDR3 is TGTGCCAGCAGCCATCCCTCCGGGGGCCGAGACTACAATGAGCAGTTCTTC.

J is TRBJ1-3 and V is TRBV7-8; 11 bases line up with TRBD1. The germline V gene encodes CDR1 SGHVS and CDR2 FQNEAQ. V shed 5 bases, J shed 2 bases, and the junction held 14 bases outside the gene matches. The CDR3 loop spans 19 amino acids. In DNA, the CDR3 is TGTGCCAGCAGCGCCGGGACAGGGGGTTGGTGGGGTGCTGGAAACACCATATATTTT. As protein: CASSAGTGGWWGAGNTIYF.

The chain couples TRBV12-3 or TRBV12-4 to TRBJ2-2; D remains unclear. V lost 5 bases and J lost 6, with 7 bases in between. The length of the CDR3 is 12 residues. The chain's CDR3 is CASSPRAGELFF. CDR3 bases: TGTGCCAGCAGTCCCCGCGCCGGGGAGCTGTTTTTT.

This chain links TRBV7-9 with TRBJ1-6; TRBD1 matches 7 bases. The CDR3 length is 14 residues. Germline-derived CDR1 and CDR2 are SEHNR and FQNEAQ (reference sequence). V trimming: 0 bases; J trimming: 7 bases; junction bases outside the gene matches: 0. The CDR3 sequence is CASSLADRNSPLHF. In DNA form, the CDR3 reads TGTGCCAGCAGCTTAGCGGACAGGAATTCACCCCTCCACTTT.

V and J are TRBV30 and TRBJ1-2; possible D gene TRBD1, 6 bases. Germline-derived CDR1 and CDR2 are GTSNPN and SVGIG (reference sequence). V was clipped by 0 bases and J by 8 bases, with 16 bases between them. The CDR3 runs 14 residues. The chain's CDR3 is CAWSVRNRAGGYTF. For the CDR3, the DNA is TGTGCCTGGAGTGTAAGGAACAGGGCGGGCGGCTACACCTTC. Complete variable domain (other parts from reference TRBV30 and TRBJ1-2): SQTIHQWPATLVQPVGSPLSLECTVEGTSNPNLYWYRQAAGRGLQLLFYSVGIGQISSEVPQNLSASRPQDRQFILSSKKLLLSDSGFYLCAWSVRNRAGGYTFGSGTRLTVV.

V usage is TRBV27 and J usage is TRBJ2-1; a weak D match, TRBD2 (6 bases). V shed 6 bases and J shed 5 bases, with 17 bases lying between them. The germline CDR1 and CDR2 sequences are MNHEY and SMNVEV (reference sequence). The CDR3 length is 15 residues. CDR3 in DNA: TGTGCCAGCAGCCCCCGGGGTAGCGGTGACAATGAGCAGTTCTTC. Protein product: CASSPRGSGDNEQFF.

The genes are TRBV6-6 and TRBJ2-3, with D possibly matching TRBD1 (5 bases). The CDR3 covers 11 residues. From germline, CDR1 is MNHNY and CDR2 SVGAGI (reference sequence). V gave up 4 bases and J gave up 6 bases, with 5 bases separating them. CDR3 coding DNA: TGTGCCAGCAGTTGGGGCGATACGCAGTATTTT. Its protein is CASSWGDTQYF.

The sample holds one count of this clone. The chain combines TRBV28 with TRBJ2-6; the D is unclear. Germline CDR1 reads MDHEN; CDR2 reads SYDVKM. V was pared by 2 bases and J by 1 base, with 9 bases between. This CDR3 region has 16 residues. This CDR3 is CASSLPLGSGANVLTF. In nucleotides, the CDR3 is TGTGCCAGCAGTTTACCGTTAGGTTCTGGGGCCAACGTCCTGACTTTC.

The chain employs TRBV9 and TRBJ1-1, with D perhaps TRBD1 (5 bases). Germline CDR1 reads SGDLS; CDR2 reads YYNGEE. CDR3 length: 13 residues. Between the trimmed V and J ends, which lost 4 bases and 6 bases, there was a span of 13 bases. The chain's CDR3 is CASSPSLGAEAFF. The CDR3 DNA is TGTGCCAGCAGCCCCTCGCTGGGGGCTGAAGCTTTCTTT.

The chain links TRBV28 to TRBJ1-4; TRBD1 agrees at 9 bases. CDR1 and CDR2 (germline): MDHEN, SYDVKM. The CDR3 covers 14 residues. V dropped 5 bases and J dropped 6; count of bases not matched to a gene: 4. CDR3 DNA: TGTGCCAGCAGTAAAACAGGGGGCGATGAAAAACTGTTTTTT. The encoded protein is CASSKTGGDEKLFF.

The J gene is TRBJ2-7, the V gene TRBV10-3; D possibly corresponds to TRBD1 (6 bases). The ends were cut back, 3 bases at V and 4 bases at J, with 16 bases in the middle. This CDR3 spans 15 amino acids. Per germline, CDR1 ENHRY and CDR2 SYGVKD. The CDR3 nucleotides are TGTGCCATCAGTGAAGGACAGCCTTTTCTTTACGAGCAGTACTTC. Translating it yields CAISEGQPFLYEQYF.

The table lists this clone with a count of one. CDR3: CASSRAVNTEAFF. The DNA for the CDR3 is TGTGCCAGCAGCAGGGCCGTGAACACTGAAGCTTTCTTT. The chain uses TRBV2 and TRBJ1-1; tentative D call: TRBD1 (5 bases). The germline gives CDR1 SNHLY, CDR2 FYNNEI. Trimming took off 6 bases at V and 0 bases at J, with 8 bases between the two ends. The CDR3 is made up of 13 amino acids.

CDR3: CASSSQTNTEAFF. The CDR3 DNA reads TGTGCCAGCAGCTCCCAGACCAACACTGAAGCTTTCTTT. The V gene is TRBV7-9, the J gene TRBJ1-1; D gene unclear. Per germline, CDR1 SEHNR and CDR2 FQNEAQ (reference sequence). Trimming cost V 4 bases and J 2 bases, with 8 bases left between them. The CDR3 has 13 amino acids.

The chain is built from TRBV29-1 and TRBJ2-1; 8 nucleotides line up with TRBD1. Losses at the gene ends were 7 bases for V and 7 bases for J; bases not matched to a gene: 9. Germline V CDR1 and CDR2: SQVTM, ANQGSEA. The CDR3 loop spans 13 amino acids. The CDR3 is CSGDRGFPNEQFF. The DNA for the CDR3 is TGCAGCGGAGACAGGGGTTTTCCTAATGAGCAGTTCTTC.

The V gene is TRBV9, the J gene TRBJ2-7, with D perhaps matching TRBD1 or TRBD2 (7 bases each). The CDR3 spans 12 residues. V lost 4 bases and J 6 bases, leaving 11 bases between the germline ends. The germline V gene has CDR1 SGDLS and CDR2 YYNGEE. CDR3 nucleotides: TGTGCCAGCAGCTCAGGGGGGGCCGAGCAGTACTTC. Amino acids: CASSSGGAEQYF.

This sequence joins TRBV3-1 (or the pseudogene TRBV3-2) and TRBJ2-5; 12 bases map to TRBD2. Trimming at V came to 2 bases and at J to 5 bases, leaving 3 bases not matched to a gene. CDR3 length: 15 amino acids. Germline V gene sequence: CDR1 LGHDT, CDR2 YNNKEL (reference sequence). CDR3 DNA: TGTGCCAGCAGCCAATTCGGGACTAGCGGGGAGACCCAGTACTTC. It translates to CASSQFGTSGETQYF.

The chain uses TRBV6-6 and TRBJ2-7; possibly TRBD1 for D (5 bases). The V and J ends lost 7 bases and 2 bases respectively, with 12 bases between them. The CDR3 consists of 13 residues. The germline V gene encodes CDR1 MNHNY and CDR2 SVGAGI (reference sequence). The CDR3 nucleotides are TGTGCCAGCACCAGTGGGGCGACCTACGAGCAGTACTTC. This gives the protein CASTSGATYEQYF.

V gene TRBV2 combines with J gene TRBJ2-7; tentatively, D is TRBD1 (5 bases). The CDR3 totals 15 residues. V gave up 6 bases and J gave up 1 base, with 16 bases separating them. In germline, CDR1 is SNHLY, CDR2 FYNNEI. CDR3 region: CASSPDRGSSYEQYF. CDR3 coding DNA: TGTGCCAGCAGCCCAGACAGAGGAAGTTCCTACGAGCAGTACTTC.

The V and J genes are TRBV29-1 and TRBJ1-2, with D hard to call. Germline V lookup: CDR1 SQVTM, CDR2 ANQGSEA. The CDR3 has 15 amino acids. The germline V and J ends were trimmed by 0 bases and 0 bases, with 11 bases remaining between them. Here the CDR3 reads CSVEDRERTNYGYTF. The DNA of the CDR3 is TGCAGCGTTGAAGATCGGGAGAGAACTAACTATGGCTACACCTTC.

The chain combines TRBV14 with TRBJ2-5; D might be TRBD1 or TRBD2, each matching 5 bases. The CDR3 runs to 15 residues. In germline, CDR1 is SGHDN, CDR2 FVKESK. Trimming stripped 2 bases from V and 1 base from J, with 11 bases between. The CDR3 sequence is CASSQRRGVQETQYF. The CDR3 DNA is TGTGCCAGCAGCCAAAGGAGAGGGGTCCAAGAGACCCAGTACTTC.

CDR3 sequence reads: CASKLQGNSNQPQHF. The DNA of the CDR3 is TGTGCCAGTAAGTTACAGGGGAATAGCAATCAGCCCCAGCATTTT. This rearrangement joins TRBV19 to TRBJ1-5; 7 positions agree with TRBD1. After removal of 7 bases from V and 0 bases from J, the junction contained 6 bases not matched to a gene. The CDR3 extends over 15 amino acids. Germline-derived CDR1 and CDR2 are LNHDA and SQIVND (reference sequence).

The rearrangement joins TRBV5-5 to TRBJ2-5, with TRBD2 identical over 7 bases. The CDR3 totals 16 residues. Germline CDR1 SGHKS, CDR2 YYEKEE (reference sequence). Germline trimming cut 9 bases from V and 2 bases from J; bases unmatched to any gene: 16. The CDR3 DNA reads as TGTGCCACTACGGTCGGGGCCGCTAGCGGACAAGAGACCCAGTACTTC. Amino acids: CATTVGAASGQETQYF.

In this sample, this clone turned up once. In nucleotides, the CDR3 is TGTGCCAGCAGCCCGGGACTAGCGGGGGCAGAGACCCAGTACTTC. Its translation is CASSPGLAGAETQYF. The chain joins TRBV7-9 to TRBJ2-5; the match to TRBD2 covers 14 bases. Germline CDR1 reads SEHNR; CDR2 reads FQNEAQ (reference sequence). V was clipped by 5 bases and J by 4 bases; unmatched bases: 3. The CDR3 extends over 15 amino acids. The entire variable domain, with the rest obtained from reference TRBV7-9 and TRBJ2-5, is as follows: DTGVSQNPRHKITKRGQNVTFRCDPISEHNRLYWYRQTLGQGPEFLTYFQNEAQLEKSRLLSDRFSAERPKGSFSTLEIQRTEQGDSAMYLCASSPGLAGAETQYFGPGTRLLVL.

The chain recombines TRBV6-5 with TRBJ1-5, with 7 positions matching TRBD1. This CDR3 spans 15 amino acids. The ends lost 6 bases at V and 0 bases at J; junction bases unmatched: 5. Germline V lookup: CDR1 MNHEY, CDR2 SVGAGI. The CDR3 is CASRPQGNSNQPQHF. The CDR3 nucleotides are TGTGCCAGCAGGCCACAGGGGAATAGCAATCAGCCCCAGCATTTT.

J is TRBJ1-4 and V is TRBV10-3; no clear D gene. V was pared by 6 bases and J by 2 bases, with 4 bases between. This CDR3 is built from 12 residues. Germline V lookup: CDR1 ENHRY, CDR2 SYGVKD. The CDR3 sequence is CAIRDTNEKLFF. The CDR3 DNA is TGTGCCATCAGGGACACTAATGAAAAACTGTTTTTT.

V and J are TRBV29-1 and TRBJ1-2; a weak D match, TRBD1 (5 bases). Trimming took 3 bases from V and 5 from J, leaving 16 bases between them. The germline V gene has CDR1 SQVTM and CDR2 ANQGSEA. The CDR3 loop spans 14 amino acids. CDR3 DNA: TGCAGCGTTGACGGGACGGGCTCAAGTTATGGCTACACCTTC. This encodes CSVDGTGSSYGYTF.

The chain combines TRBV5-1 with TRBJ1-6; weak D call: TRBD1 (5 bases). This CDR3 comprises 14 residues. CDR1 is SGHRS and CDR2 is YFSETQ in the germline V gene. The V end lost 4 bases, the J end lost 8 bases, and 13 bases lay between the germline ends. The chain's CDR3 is CASSRWQGDSPLHF. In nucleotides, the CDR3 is TGCGCCAGCAGCCGGTGGCAGGGCGATTCACCCCTCCACTTT.